This is a list of T cell receptor beta chains from one sample in a study of T-cell memory formation after mild COVID-19. TCRdb reprocessed the 5' RACE reads via MiXCR and lists one record per CDR3 protein. Among 310,000 or so distinct CDR3 sequences listed, roughly 15% were seen once. The sequenced sample consisted of PBMCs or a T cell subset sorted from them (not recorded which). These receptors were taken from a man between 18 and 35 years old who had mild COVID-19 (a few samples of this study predate the infection). Cell type and time point are not known. Both conserved end residues are part of each CDR3. D genes are given only for firm matches. The listing skips clone size in some rows; elsewhere it reads once, few, many or a size class.

v_gene,d_gene,j_gene,abundance,CDR3nt,CDR3aa
TRBV6-5,.,TRBJ2-2,.,TGTGCCAGCAGTTATAGTAGCGGGAACACCGGGGAGCTGTTTTTT,CASSYSSGNTGELFF
TRBV29-1,TRBD1,TRBJ2-7,.,TGCAGCGTCGAGGGACAGGGGGTCGAGCAGTACTTC,CSVEGQGVEQYF
TRBV24-1,.,TRBJ1-2,.,TGTGCCACCAGTGATTCCGGGACGGCCAACTATGGCTACACCTTC,CATSDSGTANYGYTF
TRBV6-2/TRBV6-3,TRBD1,TRBJ2-3,.,TGTGCCAGCAGTTACGCCAGGGGGAATTTGGATACGCAGTATTTT,CASSYARGNLDTQYF
TRBV6-5,TRBD1,TRBJ2-1,few,TGTGCCAGCAGTTACTCGGGACAGGGGGAGGACAATGAGCAGTTCTTC,CASSYSGQGEDNEQFF
TRBV12-3/TRBV12-4,.,TRBJ2-5,few,TGTGCCAGCAGTTTCGAGGGAGAGGAGACCCAGTACTTC,CASSFEGEETQYF
TRBV2,.,TRBJ2-5,.,TGTGCCAGCACCCATATGACGGGGCAAGAGACCCAGTACTTC,CASTHMTGQETQYF
TRBV20-1,.,TRBJ2-1,few,TGCAGTGCGTACCAACTGGGGGTAGACAATGAGCAGTTCTTC,CSAYQLGVDNEQFF
TRBV28,TRBD1,TRBJ1-4,many,TGTGCCAGCAGCCCGGGACAGACTAATGAAAAACTGTTTTTT,CASSPGQTNEKLFF
TRBV20-1,.,TRBJ1-3,.,TGCAGTGCTAGCTTTTTGGGGGTTGGAAACACCATATATTTT,CSASFLGVGNTIYF
TRBV6-5,TRBD1,TRBJ2-5,.,TGTGCCAGCAGGCGCGGACAGGGCCAAGAGACCCAGTACTTC,CASRRGQGQETQYF
TRBV3-1,TRBD2,TRBJ2-4,few,TGTGCCAGCAGCCAAGACAGGGTCGGGGGGTTCCACATTCAGTACTTC,CASSQDRVGGFHIQYF
TRBV12-3/TRBV12-4,TRBD1,TRBJ1-2,few,TGTGCCAGCAGTTTAACGTCAGGGGGCGACTATGGCTACACCTTC,CASSLTSGGDYGYTF
TRBV3-1,.,TRBJ2-7,.,TGTGCCAGCAGCCAAGATGGAGGTCCCTACGAGCAGTACTTC,CASSQDGGPYEQYF
TRBV7-2,.,TRBJ2-3,.,TGTGCCAGCAGGTTCTTGGGGGGAAGCGCAGATACGCAGTATTTT,CASRFLGGSADTQYF
TRBV6-2/TRBV6-3,.,TRBJ2-3,.,TGTGCCAGCAGTTACCGTAACCCGGGACGGGCTGATACGCAGTATTTT,CASSYRNPGRADTQYF
TRBV4-1,.,TRBJ2-3,.,TGCGCCAGCAGCCAAGAGTCCATTCCTAGCACAGATACGCAGTATTTT,CASSQESIPSTDTQYF
TRBV5-1,.,TRBJ1-6,.,TGCGCCAGCAGCTGGGGGGGTACCCAGACCCTCCACTTT,CASSWGGTQTLHF
TRBV6-2/TRBV6-3,.,TRBJ2-2,few,TGTGCCAGCAGACCCCACGGGCGGGGCCGTTCAGGCACCGGGGAGCTGTTTTTT,CASRPHGRGRSGTGELFF
TRBV5-1,.,TRBJ2-3,.,TGCGCCAGCAGCCACCTCCTGGGGGGAGATACGCAGTATTTT,CASSHLLGGDTQYF
TRBV7-2,.,TRBJ2-3,few,TGTGCCAGCTCGAGGGGGGGCCCGGCAGATACGCAGTATTTT,CASSRGGPADTQYF
TRBV5-1,TRBD1,TRBJ1-6,few,TGCGCCAGCAGCTTGGGACAGGGAGGAGAATCACCCCTCCACTTT,CASSLGQGGESPLHF
TRBV5-1,.,TRBJ2-3,.,TGCGCCAGCAGCCCCTTCCAGGCCCATACGCAGTATTTT,CASSPFQAHTQYF
TRBV4-1,.,TRBJ2-1,few,TGCGCCAGCAGCCTTCAGGGATCCAATGAGCAGTTCTTC,CASSLQGSNEQFF
TRBV6-6,.,TRBJ2-3,few,TGTGCCAGCAGTTACCAGATTCCTATTGGGGCTAGCACAGATACGCAGTATTTT,CASSYQIPIGASTDTQYF
TRBV4-3,.,TRBJ2-1,few,TGCGCCAGCAGCCAAGGTACTGTTGGGGAGCAGTTCTTC,CASSQGTVGEQFF
TRBV12-3/TRBV12-4,.,TRBJ1-3,.,TGTGCCAGCAGCGGACAGACTGGAAACACCATATATTTT,CASSGQTGNTIYF
TRBV18,.,TRBJ2-1,.,TGTGCCAGCTCGGAGGGGGTTAACAATGAGCAGTTCTTC,CASSEGVNNEQFF
TRBV6-2/TRBV6-3,.,TRBJ2-5,many,TGTGCCAGCGCGGGCCTTCAAGAGACCCAGTACTTC,CASAGLQETQYF
TRBV29-1,.,TRBJ2-2,.,TGCAGCGTCAGGACGGCGGCCTGGGAGCTGTTTTTT,CSVRTAAWELFF
TRBV7-6,.,TRBJ2-3,.,TGTGCCAGCAGCTTAGTCGGCGTGGGCACAGATACGCAGTATTTT,CASSLVGVGTDTQYF
TRBV4-2,.,TRBJ1-2,few,TGTGCCAGCAGCCGCAAGCTGCGGGATGGCTACACCTTC,CASSRKLRDGYTF
TRBV6-1,TRBD1,TRBJ2-1,.,TGTGCCAGCAGAGCGGGACAGGGTAACTACAATGAGCAGTTCTTC,CASRAGQGNYNEQFF
TRBV15,.,TRBJ1-5,.,TGTGCCACCTGGGGCGGGGTCAGGAATCAGCCCCAGCATTTT,CATWGGVRNQPQHF
TRBV4-3,.,TRBJ2-7,.,TGCGCCAGCAGTTCCCGGGACGGAGACTACGAGCAGTACTTC,CASSSRDGDYEQYF
TRBV6-5,.,TRBJ2-2,.,TGTGCCAGCAGTTCACAGGGAGGTGACACCGGGGAGCTGTTTTTT,CASSSQGGDTGELFF
TRBV25-1,.,TRBJ2-1,.,TGTGCCAGCAGTGGGGCTAGCAGTGAGCAGTTCTTC,CASSGASSEQFF
TRBV6-6,TRBD2,TRBJ2-1,few,TGTGCCAGCAGTCCGGGGGGGGATCAGTTCTTC,CASSPGGDQFF
TRBV11-2,.,TRBJ1-5,.,TGTGCCAGCAGCTTAGGCAGGGGAGGTAACAATCAGCCCCAGCATTTT,CASSLGRGGNNQPQHF
TRBV12-3/TRBV12-4,.,TRBJ1-2,many,TGTGCCAGCAGTCCAGGACAGTATGGCTACACCTTC,CASSPGQYGYTF